Listed here are 3 T cell receptor beta chains from one sample, sequenced in a study of HIV-infected patients and healthy controls. TCRdb re-analysed the 5' RACE reads in MiXCR, keeping a single row per CDR3 protein. The repertoire holds 55,000 to 70,000 distinct CDR3 sequences, with less than 20% as singletons. Sequenced material: CD4+ T cells from blood. These receptors all stem from a human donor in good health.

This clonotype showed up many times. The J gene is TRBJ2-1, the V gene TRBV10-3; 10 bases fit TRBD2. With 8 bases clipped from V and 8 bases from J, the junction kept 12 bases outside the gene matches. The germline V gene has CDR1 ENHRY and CDR2 SYGVKD. This CDR3 comprises 15 residues. The DNA for the CDR3 is TGTGCCATCTCCAATCTAGCGGGGGTCAGGGATGAGCAGTTCTTC. Its translation: CAISNLAGVRDEQFF.

This chain joins TRBV7-2 and TRBJ1-1; 11 bases are shared with TRBD1. The germline V gene encodes CDR1 SGHTA and CDR2 FQGNSA. V dropped 4 bases and J dropped 5; count of bases not matched to a gene: 6. The CDR3 runs to 15 residues. The CDR3 sequence: CASSSGQGAWTEAFF. The CDR3 DNA follows: TGTGCCAGCAGCTCAGGACAGGGGGCATGGACTGAAGCTTTCTTT.

Only a few counts were recorded for this clonotype. The gene calls are TRBV14 and TRBJ1-2; 7 nucleotides agree with TRBD1. V shed 1 base, J shed 3 bases, and the junction held 11 bases outside the gene matches. Per germline, CDR1 SGHDN and CDR2 FVKESK. The CDR3 totals 17 residues. CDR3: CASSQVLTPDRDYGYTF. CDR3 DNA sequence: TGTGCCAGCAGCCAAGTACTTACGCCCGACAGGGACTATGGCTACACCTTC.